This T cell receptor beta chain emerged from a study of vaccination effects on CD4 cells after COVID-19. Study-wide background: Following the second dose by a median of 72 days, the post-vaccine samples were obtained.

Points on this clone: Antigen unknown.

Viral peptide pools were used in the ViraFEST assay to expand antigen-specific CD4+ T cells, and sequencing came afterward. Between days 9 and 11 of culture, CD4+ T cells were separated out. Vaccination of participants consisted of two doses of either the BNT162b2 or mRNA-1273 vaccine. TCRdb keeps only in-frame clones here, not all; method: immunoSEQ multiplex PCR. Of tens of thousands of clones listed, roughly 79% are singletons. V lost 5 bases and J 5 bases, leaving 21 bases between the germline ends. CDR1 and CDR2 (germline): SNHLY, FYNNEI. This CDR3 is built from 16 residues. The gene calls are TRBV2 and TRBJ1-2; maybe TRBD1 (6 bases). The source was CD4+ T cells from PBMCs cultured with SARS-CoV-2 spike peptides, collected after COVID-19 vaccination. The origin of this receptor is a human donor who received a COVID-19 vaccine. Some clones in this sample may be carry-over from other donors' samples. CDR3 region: CASSYPGHLVGYGYTF. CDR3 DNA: TGTGCCAGCAGTTACCCGGGACACCTTGTAGGGTATGGCTACACCTTC.